The rows below give T cell receptor beta chains drawn from one sample of a study of TIL therapy for anti-PD-1-resistant metastatic lung cancer. Profiling relied on immunoSEQ multiplex PCR, and the TCRdb table lists in-frame clones only, not all of them. The sample carries roughly 60,000 clones, more than 60% recorded once. This specimen was blood, taken at baseline. Every receptor here comes from a person between 30 and 79 years old with non-small cell lung cancer. The CDR3 runs from the conserved cysteine through the conserved F or W. D genes are given only for firm matches.

- TRBJ2-7 TRBV6-5 CASSPPGPEQYF
- TRBJ1-5 TRBV2 CASSETRSSNQPQHF
TRBD2 TRBJ2-5 TRBV9 CASSGTSARAGEQYF
- TRBJ2-7 TRBV4-3 CASSQEVWSGSYEQYF
- TRBJ1-5 TRBV7-3 CASSLTRNQPQHF
- TRBJ1-1 TRBV27 CATLGDGDEAFF
- TRBJ2-6 TRBV27 CASSYGQPGANVLTF
- TRBJ1-5 TRBV2 CASSGMSASAGHQPQHF
- TRBJ2-6 TRBV9 CASSQSSGANVLTF
- TRBJ2-1 TRBV2 CASSGPGFDNEQFF
- TRBJ2-7 TRBV29-1 CSVRGYEQYF
- TRBJ2-5 TRBV19 CASSGGLWETQYF
TRBD1 - TRBV19 CASTTGTANTGELFF
- TRBJ1-1 TRBV6-5 CASSPSLNTEAFF
TRBD2 TRBJ2-1 TRBV5-1 CASSPLAASSYNEQFF
- TRBJ2-1 TRBV9 CASSALGEQFF
TRBD1 TRBJ1-2 TRBV28 CASRDGTGARGYTF
- TRBJ1-2 TRBV19 CASSLGYGYTF
- TRBJ1-5 TRBV30 CAWSSAESQPQHF
- TRBJ2-7 TRBV4-3 CASSQDYGPYLHEQYF
- TRBJ2-2 TRBV11-3 CASTSSGTGIFANTGELFF
- TRBJ2-7 TRBV28 CASSTGTLTEYF